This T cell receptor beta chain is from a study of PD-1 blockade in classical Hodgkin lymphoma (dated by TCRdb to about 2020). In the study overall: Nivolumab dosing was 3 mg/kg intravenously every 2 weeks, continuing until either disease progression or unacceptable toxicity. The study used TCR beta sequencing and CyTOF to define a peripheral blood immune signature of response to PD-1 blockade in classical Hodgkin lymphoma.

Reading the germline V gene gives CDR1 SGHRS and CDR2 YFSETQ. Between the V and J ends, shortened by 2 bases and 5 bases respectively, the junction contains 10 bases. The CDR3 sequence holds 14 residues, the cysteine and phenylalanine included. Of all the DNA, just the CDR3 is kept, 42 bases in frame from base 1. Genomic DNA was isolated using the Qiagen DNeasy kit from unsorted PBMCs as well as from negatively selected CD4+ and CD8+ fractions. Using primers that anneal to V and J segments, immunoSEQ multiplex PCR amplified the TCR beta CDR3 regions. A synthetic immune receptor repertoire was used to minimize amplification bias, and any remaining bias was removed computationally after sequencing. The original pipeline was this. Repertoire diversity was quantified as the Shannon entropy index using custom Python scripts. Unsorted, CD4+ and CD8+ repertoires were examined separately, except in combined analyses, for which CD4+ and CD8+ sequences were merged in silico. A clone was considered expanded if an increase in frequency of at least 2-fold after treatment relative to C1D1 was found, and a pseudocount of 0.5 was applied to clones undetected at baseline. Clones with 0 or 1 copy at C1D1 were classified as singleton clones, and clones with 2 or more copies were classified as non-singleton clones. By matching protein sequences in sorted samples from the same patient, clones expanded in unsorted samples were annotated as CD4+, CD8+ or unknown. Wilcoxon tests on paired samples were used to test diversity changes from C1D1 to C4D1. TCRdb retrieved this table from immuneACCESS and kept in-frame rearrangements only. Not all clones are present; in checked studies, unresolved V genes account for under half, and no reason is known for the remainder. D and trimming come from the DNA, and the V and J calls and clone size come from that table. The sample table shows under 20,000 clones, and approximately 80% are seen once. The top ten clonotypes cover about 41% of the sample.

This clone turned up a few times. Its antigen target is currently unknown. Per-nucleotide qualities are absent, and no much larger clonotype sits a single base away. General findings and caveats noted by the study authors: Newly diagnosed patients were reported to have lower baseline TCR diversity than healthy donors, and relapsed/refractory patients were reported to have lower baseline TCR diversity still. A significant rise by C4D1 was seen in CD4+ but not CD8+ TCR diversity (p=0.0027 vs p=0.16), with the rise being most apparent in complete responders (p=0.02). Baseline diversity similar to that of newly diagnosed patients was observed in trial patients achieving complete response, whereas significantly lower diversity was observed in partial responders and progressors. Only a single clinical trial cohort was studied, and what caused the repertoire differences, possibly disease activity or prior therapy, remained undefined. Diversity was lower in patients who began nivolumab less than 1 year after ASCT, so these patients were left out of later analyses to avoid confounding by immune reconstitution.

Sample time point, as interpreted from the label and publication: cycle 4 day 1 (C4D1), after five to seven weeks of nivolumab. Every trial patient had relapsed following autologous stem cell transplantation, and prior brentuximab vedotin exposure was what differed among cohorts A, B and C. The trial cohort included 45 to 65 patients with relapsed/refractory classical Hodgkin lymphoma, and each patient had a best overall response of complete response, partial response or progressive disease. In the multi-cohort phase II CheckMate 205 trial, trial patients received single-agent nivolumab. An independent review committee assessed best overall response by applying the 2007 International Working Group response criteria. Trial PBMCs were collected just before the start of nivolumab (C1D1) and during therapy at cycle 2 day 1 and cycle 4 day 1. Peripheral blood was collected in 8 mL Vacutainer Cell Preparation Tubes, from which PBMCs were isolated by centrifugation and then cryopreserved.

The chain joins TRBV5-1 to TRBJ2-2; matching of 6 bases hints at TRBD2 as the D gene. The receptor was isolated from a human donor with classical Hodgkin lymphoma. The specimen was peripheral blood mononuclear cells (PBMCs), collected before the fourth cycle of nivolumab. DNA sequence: TGCGCCAGCAGCTTCGGGGGACGGACCGGGGAGCTGTTTTTT. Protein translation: CASSFGGRTGELFF.